The 10 T cell receptor beta chains reported below all come from one sample, sequenced in a study of response to subunit inactivated influenza vaccine. TCRdb reprocessed the RT-PCR reads via MiXCR and lists one record per CDR3 protein. The sample carries roughly 290,000 distinct CDR3 sequences, less than 25% recorded once. The specimen was PBMCs from blood, collected less than 22 months after vaccination. The receptors come from a man between 50 and 70 years old who received an inactivated influenza vaccine.

The chain links TRBV4-1 to TRBJ2-2; 7 nucleotides match TRBD2. This CDR3 spans 17 amino acids. The V segment lost 0 bases and the J segment 3 bases; nucleotides outside the gene matches: 7. Germline V gene data show CDR1 as MGHRA and CDR2 as YSYEKL. CDR3 sequence: CASSQDPLAVYTGELFF. The CDR3 DNA is TGCGCCAGCAGCCAAGATCCCCTAGCGGTTTACACCGGGGAGCTGTTTTTT.

The chain combines TRBV6-2 or TRBV6-3 with TRBJ1-4; possibly TRBD1 for D (5 bases). V was clipped by 5 bases and J by 7 bases, with 14 bases between them. The CDR3 is 14 amino acids. Per germline, CDR1 MNHEY and CDR2 SVGEGT. Here the CDR3 reads CASSVRDGREKLFF. In nucleotides, the CDR3 is TGTGCCAGCAGTGTCCGGGACGGTCGTGAAAAACTGTTTTTT.

This clonotype was observed a handful of times. The genes are TRBV12-3 or TRBV12-4 and TRBJ1-5; 7 bases fit TRBD1. After removal of 6 bases from V and 6 bases from J, the junction contained 8 bases not matched to a gene. CDR3 length equals 14 residues. The CDR3 DNA follows: TGTGCCAGCAGCTCGGGAGGGGGCACTCAGCCCCAGCATTTT. Protein product: CASSSGGGTQPQHF.

The J gene is TRBJ1-1, the V gene TRBV3-1; possible D gene TRBD1, 6 bases. The CDR3 runs 14 residues. V gave up 4 bases and J gave up 2 bases, with 11 bases separating them. Germline assignment: CDR1 LGHDT and CDR2 YNNKEL (reference sequence). This chain's CDR3 is CASSLRDINTEAFF. The CDR3 DNA sequence: TGTGCCAGCAGCCTCCGGGACATAAACACTGAAGCTTTCTTT.

This clonotype was recorded at least ten times. The V and J genes are TRBV2 and TRBJ2-1, with D perhaps TRBD2 (6 bases). The CDR3 is 15 amino acids. V lost 5 bases, J lost 0 bases, and 11 bases lay in between. Germline-derived CDR1 and CDR2 are SNHLY and FYNNEI. The CDR3 protein is CASSISGFSYNEQFF. CDR3 sequence (DNA): TGTGCCAGCAGTATTAGCGGATTCTCCTACAATGAGCAGTTCTTC.

The chain carries TRBV4-3 and TRBJ1-1; no clear D gene. V lost 0 bases to trimming and J lost 3 bases, with 8 bases between them. The germline CDR1 and CDR2 sequences are LGHNA and YSLEER. This CDR3 is 14 amino acids long. The CDR3 DNA follows: TGCGCCAGCAGCCAAGATCCCCGGGACACTGAAGCTTTCTTT. Protein: CASSQDPRDTEAFF.

In this sample, this clonotype turned up a few times. This chain connects TRBV20-1 to TRBJ2-7; 12 bases agree with TRBD2. This CDR3 contains 16 residues. The germline V gene encodes CDR1 DFQATT and CDR2 SNEGSKA (reference sequence). The ends lost 5 bases at V and 7 bases at J; junction bases unmatched: 15. The DNA for the CDR3 is TGCAGTGCTGCAGGGCTAGCGGGGGGGATATTGGGAGAGCAGTACTTC. Translation gives CSAAGLAGGILGEQYF.

The chain is built from TRBV7-6 and TRBJ2-1; D is ambiguous. The V gene's germline CDR1 is SGHVS and CDR2 FNYEAQ. This CDR3 spans 13 amino acids. Between the trimmed V and J ends, which lost 3 bases and 7 bases, there was a span of 10 bases. The CDR3 is CASSFFAGNEQFF. DNA for the CDR3: TGTGCCAGCAGCTTTTTCGCCGGGAATGAGCAGTTCTTC.

V usage is TRBV5-5 and J usage is TRBJ1-5; 7 bases agree with TRBD1. The CDR3 covers 15 residues. Germline assignment: CDR1 SGHKS and CDR2 YYEKEE (reference sequence). With 4 bases clipped from V and 9 bases from J, the junction kept 13 bases outside the gene matches. The CDR3 spells CASSLGQAPTMPQHF. CDR3 sequence (DNA): TGTGCCAGCAGCCTCGGACAGGCCCCGACTATGCCCCAGCATTTT.

This clonotype was observed a handful of times. This chain uses TRBV9 with TRBJ1-1, with 9 bases matching TRBD1. V gave up 0 bases and J gave up 6 bases; unmatched junction bases: 9. The CDR3 spans 16 residues. Germline V gene lookup returns CDR1 SGDLS and CDR2 YYNGEE. CDR3 nucleotides: TGTGCCAGCAGCGTAGAGCCGGGACAGGGTGGATCTGAAGCTTTCTTT. As protein: CASSVEPGQGGSEAFF.